This TCR beta chain emerged from a study of blood T cell repertoires in COVID-19. Study context: The cDNA or gDNA used as material had been derived from T cells, B-cell-depleted T cells, or PBMCs.

The J segment lost 0 bases and the V segment lost 0 bases, leaving 5 bases of the junction unmatched. Germline CDR1 SGHAT, CDR2 FQNNGV. This CDR3 has 20 amino acids. Original methodology: Cell counts per sample came from amplifying reference gene primers. Measured with immunoSEQ multiplex PCR; TCRdb has only the in-frame clones, and not every one. The V and J calls and clone size are taken from that table; D and trimming were inferred from the DNA. The profile shows some 56,000 clones, 86% of them singletons. The chain uses TRBV11-2 and TRBJ2-1; TRBD2 matches at 16 bases. This TCR was recovered from a woman older than 75 with acute or convalescent COVID-19. The sequencing input was peripheral blood. The CDR3 nucleotides read TGTGCCAGCAGCTTAGAACCTGGGACTAGCGGGAGGGTCTCCTACAATGAGCAGTTCTTC. Translating it yields CASSLEPGTSGRVSYNEQFF.